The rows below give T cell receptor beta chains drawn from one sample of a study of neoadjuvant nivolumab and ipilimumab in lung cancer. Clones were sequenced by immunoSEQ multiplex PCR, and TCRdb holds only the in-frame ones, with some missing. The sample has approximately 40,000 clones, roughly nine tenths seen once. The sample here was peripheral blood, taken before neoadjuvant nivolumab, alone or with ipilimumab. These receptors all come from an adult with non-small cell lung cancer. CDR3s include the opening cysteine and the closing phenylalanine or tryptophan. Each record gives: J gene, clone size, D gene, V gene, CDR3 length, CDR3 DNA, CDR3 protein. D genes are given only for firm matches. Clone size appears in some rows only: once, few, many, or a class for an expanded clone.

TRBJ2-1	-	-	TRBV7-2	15	TGTGCCAGCAGCTTAGCGGGGAGCTCCTACAATGAGCAGTTCTTC	CASSLAGSSYNEQFF
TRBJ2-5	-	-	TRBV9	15	TGTGCCAGCAGCGTAGATCCGGAGTTAGGGAAGACCCAGTACTTC	CASSVDPELGKTQYF
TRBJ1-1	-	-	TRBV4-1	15	TGCGCCAGCAGCCAAGGGGGGGGGCGTGGAACTGAAGCTTTCTTT	CASSQGGGRGTEAFF
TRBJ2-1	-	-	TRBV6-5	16	TGTGCCAGCAGTTACGGTAGCAGGAGCTCCTACAATGAGCAGTTCTTC	CASSYGSRSSYNEQFF
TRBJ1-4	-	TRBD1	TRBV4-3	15	TGCGCCAGCAGCCAAAGATTACAGGGGGATGAAAAACTGTTTTTT	CASSQRLQGDEKLFF
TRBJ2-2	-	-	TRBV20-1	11	TGCAGTGCCCAGGACACCGGGGAGCTGTTTTTT	CSAQDTGELFF
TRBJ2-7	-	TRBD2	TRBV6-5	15	TGTGCCAGCAGATTTACTAGCGGGACGACCTACGAGCAGTACTTC	CASRFTSGTTYEQYF
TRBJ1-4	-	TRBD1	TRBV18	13	TGTGCCGGTCGGGCGGACAGGAATGAAAAACTGTTTTTT	CAGRADRNEKLFF
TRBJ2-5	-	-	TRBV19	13	TGTGCCAGTAGTATTTCAGTACAAGAGACCCAGTACTTC	CASSISVQETQYF
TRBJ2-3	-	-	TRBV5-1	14	TGCGCCAGCAGGGAGGGGTCAAGCACAGATACGCAGTATTTT	CASREGSSTDTQYF
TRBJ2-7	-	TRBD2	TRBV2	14	TGTGCCAGCAGTGACCCTAGCGGGAGGGTTGAGCAGTACTTC	CASSDPSGRVEQYF
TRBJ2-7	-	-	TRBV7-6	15	TGTGCCAGCAGCTCCGGGGTAGAAAGGTCCTACGAGCAGTACTTC	CASSSGVERSYEQYF
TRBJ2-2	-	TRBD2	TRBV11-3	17	TGTGCCAGCAGCCCAACCCTCGGCGCGGGAGACACCGGGGAGCTGTTTTTT	CASSPTLGAGDTGELFF
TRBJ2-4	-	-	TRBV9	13	TGTGCCAGCAGCGTAGTCCAGGCCAGCATTCAGTACTTC	CASSVVQASIQYF
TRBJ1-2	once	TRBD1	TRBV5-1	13	TGCGCCAGCAGCTGGGACAGGGGCTATGGCTACACCTTC	CASSWDRGYGYTF
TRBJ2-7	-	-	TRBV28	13	TGTGCCAGCACCCTACCGGGGGATTACGAGCAGTACTTC	CASTLPGDYEQYF
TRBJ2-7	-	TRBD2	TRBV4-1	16	TGCGCCAGCAGCCAAGAGCCGGGACTAGTACTGGACGAGCAGTACTTC	CASSQEPGLVLDEQYF
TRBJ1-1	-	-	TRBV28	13	TGTGCCAGCAGTTTACAGAGGTCCATTGAAGCTTTCTTT	CASSLQRSIEAFF
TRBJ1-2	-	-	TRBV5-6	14	TGTGCCAGCAGCTTGGGGGGGGTCGGCTATGGCTACACCTTC	CASSLGGVGYGYTF
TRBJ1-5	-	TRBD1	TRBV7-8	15	TGTGCCAGCCGAGGACAGGGGAATAGCAATCAGCCCCAGCATTTT	CASRGQGNSNQPQHF
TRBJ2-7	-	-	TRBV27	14	TGTGCCAGCAGTTACAGGTTCACGGCCTACGAGCAGTACTTC	CASSYRFTAYEQYF